This T cell receptor beta chain comes out of a study of cytomegalovirus exposure and HLA in healthy donors. General observations from the study: A later analysis reported that several of the most significant clusters appeared to be linked to common viral pathogens, among them Epstein-Barr virus. The authors later found most CMV-associated TCR beta chains appeared HLA-restricted. Later genetic work tied a missense DCLRE1C variant to beta-chain V and J trimming.

Use of 60 Vbeta and 13 Jbeta primers characterized the PCR. Assay used: immunoSEQ multiplex PCR; TCRdb lists only in-frame clones, some missing. The listing records around 52,000 clones. Details on this clone: Its antigen is as yet unknown.

This CDR3 region has 12 residues. CDR1 and CDR2 (germline): MNHNS, SASEGT. The germline V and J ends were trimmed by 5 bases and 4 bases, with 8 bases remaining between them. Every donor was a healthy person donating bone marrow. Material: PBMCs. The rearrangement uses TRBV6-1 and TRBJ1-1; a weak D match, TRBD1 (5 bases). This receptor was identified in a woman between 50 and 59 years old in good health and CMV-seropositive. CDR3 bases: TGTGCCAGCAGTTTACAGGCCACTGAAGCTTTCTTT. Translation gives CASSLQATEAFF.